This T cell receptor beta chain was found in a study of graft-versus-host responses after intestinal transplantation. Background on the study: Each transplant was multivisceral, liver-intestinal, or isolated intestinal. Every transplant recipient was induced with anti-thymocyte globulin, then maintained on tacrolimus and steroids for two to three years. Broader study findings: GvH clones occurred in recipient marrow; some first appeared in ileum or blood. After transplant, early declines in HvG clones were associated with peak levels of circulating GvH clones.

Sequencing was performed with immunoSEQ multiplex PCR; in TCRdb, only in-frame clones are kept and a portion is missing. The repertoire holds fewer than 85,000 clones, with more than 70% as singletons. The germline gives CDR1 LNHDA, CDR2 SQIVND (reference sequence). The CDR3 length is 15 residues. V was clipped by 3 bases and J by 7 bases, with 18 bases between them. Comments on this clone: Its target is not known.

The receptor comes from a human donor who received an intestinal transplant. The chain joins TRBV19 to TRBJ1-1; possibly TRBD1 for D (5 bases). The source was unstimulated CD8+ T cells sorted from spleen or lymph node cells, collected before intestinal transplant. Written as DNA, the CDR3 is TGTGCCAGTAGTATGCGGGCCGGGGGATTAGGTGAAGCTTTCTTT. It specifies CASSMRAGGLGEAFF.